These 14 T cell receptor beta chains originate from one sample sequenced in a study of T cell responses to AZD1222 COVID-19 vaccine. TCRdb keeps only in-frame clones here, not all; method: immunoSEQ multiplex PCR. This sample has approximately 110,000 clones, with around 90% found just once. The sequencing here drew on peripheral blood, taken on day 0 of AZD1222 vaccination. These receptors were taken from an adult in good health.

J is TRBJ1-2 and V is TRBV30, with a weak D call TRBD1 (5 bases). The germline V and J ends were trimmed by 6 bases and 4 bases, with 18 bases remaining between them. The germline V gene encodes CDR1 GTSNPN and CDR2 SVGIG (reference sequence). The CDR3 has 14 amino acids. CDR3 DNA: TGTGCCTGTCCTGGGACTTTCCCCCCCTATGGCTACACCTTC. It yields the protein CACPGTFPPYGYTF.

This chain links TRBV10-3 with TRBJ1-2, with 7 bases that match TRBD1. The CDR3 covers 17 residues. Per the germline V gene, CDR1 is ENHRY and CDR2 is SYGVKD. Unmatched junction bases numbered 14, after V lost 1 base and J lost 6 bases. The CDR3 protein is CAISEFGQVGFGHGYTF. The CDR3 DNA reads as TGTGCCATCAGTGAGTTCGGACAGGTGGGGTTTGGACATGGCTACACCTTC.

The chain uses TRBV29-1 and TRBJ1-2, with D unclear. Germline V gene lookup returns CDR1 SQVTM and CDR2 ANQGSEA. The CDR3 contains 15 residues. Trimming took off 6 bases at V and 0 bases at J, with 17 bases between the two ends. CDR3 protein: CSVIRSASPNYGYTF. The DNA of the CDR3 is TGCAGCGTCATCAGATCTGCTTCCCCTAACTATGGCTACACCTTC.

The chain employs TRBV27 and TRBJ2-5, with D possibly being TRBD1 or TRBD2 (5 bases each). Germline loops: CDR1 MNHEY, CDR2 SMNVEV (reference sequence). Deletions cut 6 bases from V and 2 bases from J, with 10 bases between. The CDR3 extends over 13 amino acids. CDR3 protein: CASRGRDQETQYF. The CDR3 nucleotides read TGTGCCAGCAGGGGACGGGATCAAGAGACCCAGTACTTC.

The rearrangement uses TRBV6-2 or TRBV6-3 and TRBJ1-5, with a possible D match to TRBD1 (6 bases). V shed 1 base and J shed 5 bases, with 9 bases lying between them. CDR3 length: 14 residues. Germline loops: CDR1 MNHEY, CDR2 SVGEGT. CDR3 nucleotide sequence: TGTGCCAGCAGTTACTTAACAGGGCATCAGCCCCAGCATTTT. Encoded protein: CASSYLTGHQPQHF.

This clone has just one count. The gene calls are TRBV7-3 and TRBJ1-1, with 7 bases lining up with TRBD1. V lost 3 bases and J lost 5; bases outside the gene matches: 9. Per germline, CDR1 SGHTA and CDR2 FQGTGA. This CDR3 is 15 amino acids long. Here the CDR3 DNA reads TGTGCCAGCAGCTTTTCTGGGACAGAGGGGACTGAAGCTTTCTTT. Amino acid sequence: CASSFSGTEGTEAFF.

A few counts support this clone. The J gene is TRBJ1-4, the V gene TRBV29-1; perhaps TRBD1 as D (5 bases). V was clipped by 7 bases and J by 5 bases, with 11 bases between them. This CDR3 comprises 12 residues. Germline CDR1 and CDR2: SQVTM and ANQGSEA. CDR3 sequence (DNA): TGCAGCGCGGGACGGGGAAATGAAAAACTGTTTTTT. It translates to CSAGRGNEKLFF. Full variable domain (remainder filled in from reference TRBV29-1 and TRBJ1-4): SAVISQKPSRDICQRGTSLTIQCQVDSQVTMMFWYRQQPGQSLTLIATANQGSEATYESGFVIDKFPISRPNLTFSTLTVSNMSPEDSSIYLCSAGRGNEKLFFGSGTQLSVL.

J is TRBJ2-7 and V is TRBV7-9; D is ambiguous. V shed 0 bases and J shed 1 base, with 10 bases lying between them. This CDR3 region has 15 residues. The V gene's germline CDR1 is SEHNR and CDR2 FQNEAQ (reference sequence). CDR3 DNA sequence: TGTGCCAGCAGCTTAGCTCTCGCAGTGTCCTACGAGCAGTACTTC. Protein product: CASSLALAVSYEQYF.

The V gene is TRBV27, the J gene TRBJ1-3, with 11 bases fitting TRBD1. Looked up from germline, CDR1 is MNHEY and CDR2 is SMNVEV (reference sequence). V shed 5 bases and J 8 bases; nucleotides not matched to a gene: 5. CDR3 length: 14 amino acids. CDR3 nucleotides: TGTGCCAGCAGTCAGGACAGGGGGCAAGACACCATATATTTT. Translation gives CASSQDRGQDTIYF.

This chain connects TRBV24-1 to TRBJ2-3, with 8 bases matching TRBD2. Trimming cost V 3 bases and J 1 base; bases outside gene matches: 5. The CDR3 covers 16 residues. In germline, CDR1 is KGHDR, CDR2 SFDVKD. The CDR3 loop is CATSDAGLVGTDTQYF. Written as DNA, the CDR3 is TGTGCCACCAGTGATGCGGGACTAGTGGGCACAGATACGCAGTATTTT.

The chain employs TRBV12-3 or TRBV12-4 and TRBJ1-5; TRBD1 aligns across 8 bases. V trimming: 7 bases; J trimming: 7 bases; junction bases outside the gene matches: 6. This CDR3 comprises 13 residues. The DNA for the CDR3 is TGTGCCAGCACCCTGACAGGGGACCAGCCCCAGCATTTT. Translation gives CASTLTGDQPQHF.

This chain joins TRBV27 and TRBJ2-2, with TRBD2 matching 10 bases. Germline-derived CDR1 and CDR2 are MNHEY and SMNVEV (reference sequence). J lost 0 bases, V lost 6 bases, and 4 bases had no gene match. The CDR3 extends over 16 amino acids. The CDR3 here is CASRALAGPNTGELFF. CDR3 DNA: TGTGCCAGCAGGGCACTAGCGGGACCGAACACCGGGGAGCTGTTTTTT.

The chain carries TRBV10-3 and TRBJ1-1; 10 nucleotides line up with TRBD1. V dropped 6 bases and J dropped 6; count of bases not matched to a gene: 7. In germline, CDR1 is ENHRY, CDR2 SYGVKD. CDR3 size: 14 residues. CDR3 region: CAISRDRGDSEAFF. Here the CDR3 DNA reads TGTGCCATCAGCCGGGACAGGGGTGACTCTGAAGCTTTCTTT.

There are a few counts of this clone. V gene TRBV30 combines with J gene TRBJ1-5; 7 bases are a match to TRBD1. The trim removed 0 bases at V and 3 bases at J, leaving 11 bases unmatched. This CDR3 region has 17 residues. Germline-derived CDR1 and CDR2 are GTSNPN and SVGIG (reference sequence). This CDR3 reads CAWSVVGQGGINQPQHF. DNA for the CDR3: TGTGCCTGGAGTGTAGTAGGCCAGGGGGGGATCAATCAGCCCCAGCATTTT. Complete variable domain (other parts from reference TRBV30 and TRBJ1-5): SQTIHQWPATLVQPVGSPLSLECTVEGTSNPNLYWYRQAAGRGLQLLFYSVGIGQISSEVPQNLSASRPQDRQFILSSKKLLLSDSGFYLCAWSVVGQGGINQPQHFGDGTRLSIL.